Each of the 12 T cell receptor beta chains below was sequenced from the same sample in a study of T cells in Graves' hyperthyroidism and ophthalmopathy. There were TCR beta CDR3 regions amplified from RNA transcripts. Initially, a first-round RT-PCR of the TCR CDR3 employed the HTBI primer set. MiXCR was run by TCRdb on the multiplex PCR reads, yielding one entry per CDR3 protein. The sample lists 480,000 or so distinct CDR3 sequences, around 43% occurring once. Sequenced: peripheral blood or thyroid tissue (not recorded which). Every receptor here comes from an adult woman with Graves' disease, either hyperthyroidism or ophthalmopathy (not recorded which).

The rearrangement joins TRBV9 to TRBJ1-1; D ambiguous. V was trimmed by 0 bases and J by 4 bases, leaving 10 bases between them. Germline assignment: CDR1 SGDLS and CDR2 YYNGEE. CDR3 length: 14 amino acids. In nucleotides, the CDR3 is TGTGCCAGCAGCGTAGGACGGGCGGGCACTGAAGCTTTCTTT. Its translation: CASSVGRAGTEAFF.

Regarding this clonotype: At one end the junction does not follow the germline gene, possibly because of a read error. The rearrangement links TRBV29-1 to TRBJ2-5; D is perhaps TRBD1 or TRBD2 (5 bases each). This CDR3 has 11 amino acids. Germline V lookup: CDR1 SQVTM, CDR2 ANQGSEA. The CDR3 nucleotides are TGCAGCGTCGAAGCGAAGGGGCATGAGGGCTTC. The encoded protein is CSVEAKGHEGF.

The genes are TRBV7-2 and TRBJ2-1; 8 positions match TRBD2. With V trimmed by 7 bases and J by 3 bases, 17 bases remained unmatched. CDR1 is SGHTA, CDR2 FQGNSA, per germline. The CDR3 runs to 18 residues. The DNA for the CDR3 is TGTGCCAGCACCCATCCCCAGAGAGCGGGAGATGTCTACAATGAGCAGTTCTTC. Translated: CASTHPQRAGDVYNEQFF. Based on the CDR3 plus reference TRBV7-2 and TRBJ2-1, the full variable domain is GAGVSQSPSNKVTEKGKDVELRCDPISGHTALYWYRQSLGQGLEFLIYFQGNSAPDKSGLPSDRFSAERTGGSVSTLTIQRTQQEDSAVYLCASTHPQRAGDVYNEQFFGPGTRLTVL.

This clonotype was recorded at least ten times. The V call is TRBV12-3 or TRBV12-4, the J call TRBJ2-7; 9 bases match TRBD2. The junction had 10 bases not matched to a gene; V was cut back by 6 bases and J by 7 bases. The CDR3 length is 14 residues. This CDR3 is CASSHEREEGEQYF. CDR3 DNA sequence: TGTGCCAGCAGCCATGAGCGGGAGGAGGGGGAGCAGTACTTC.

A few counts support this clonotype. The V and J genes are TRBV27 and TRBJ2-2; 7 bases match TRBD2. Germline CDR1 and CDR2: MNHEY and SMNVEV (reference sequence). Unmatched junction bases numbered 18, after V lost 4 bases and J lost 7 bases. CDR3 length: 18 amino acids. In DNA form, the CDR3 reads TGTGCCAGCAGTTGGTCTCGGGTAGCGGGCTTGCTAGGCGGGGAGCTGTTTTTT. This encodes CASSWSRVAGLLGGELFF.

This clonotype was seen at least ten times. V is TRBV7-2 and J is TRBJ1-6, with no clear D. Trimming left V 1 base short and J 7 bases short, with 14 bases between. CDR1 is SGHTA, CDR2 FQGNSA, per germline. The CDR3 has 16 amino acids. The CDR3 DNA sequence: TGTGCCAGCAGCTTAGTCGTGGTTATCAGGAATTCACCCCTCCACTTT. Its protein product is CASSLVVVIRNSPLHF.

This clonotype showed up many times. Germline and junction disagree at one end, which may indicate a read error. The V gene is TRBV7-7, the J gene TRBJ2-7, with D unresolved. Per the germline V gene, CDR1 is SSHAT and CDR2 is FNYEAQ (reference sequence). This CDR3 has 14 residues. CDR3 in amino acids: CASSSDESSYEQYF. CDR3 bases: TGTGCTAGCAGCTCTGACGAGAGCTCCTACGAGCAGTACTTC. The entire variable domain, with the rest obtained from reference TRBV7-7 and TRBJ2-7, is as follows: GAGVSQSPRYKVTKRGQDVTLRCDPISSHATLYWYQQALGQGPEFLTYFNYEAQPDKSGLPSDRFSAERPEGSISTLTIQRTEQRDSAMYRCASSSDESSYEQYFGPGTRLTVT.

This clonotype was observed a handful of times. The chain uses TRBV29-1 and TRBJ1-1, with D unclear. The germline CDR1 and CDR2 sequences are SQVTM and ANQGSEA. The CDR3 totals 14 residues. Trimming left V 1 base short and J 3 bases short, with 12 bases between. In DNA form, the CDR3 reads TGCAGCGTTGAAGGCCTCACCCCGGACACTGAAGCTTTCTTT. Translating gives CSVEGLTPDTEAFF.

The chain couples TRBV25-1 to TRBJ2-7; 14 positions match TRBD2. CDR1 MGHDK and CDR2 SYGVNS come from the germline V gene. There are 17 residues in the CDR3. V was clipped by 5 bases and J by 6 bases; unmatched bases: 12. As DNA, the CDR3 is TGTGCCAGCAGTTCCGGGACTAGCGGGAGTATGGTAGGCGAGCAGTACTTC. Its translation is CASSSGTSGSMVGEQYF.

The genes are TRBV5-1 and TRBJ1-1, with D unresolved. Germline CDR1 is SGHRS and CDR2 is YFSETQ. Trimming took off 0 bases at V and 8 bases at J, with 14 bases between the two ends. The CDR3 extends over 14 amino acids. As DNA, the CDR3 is TGCGCCAGCAGCTTGGTATCGAGACGGCAGGAAGCTTTCTTT. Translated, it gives CASSLVSRRQEAFF.

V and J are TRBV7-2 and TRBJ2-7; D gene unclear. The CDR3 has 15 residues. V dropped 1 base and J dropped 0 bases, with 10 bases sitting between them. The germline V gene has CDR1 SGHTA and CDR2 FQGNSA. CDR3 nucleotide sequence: TGTGCCAGCAGCTTAGGCGGCGGCATCTCCTACGAGCAGTACTTC. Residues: CASSLGGGISYEQYF.

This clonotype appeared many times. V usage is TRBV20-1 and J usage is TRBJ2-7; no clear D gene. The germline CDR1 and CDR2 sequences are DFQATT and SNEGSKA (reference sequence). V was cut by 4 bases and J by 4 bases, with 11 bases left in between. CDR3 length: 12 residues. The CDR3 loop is CSANQQRYEQYF. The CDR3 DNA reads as TGCAGTGCTAACCAACAGAGATACGAGCAGTACTTC.